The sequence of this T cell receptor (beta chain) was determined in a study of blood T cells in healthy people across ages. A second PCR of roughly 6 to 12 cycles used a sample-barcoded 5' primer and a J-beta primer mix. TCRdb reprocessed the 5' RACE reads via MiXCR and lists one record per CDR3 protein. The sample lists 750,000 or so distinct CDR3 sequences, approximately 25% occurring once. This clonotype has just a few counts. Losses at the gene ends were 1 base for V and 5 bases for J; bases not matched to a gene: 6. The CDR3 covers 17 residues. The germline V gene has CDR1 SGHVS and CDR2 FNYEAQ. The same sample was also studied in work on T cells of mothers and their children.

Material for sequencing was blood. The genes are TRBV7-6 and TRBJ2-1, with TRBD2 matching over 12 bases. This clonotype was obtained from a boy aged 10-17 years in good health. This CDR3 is CASSLDTLAGGNNEQFF. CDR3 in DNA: TGTGCCAGCAGCTTAGATACGCTAGCGGGGGGGAACAATGAGCAGTTCTTC.